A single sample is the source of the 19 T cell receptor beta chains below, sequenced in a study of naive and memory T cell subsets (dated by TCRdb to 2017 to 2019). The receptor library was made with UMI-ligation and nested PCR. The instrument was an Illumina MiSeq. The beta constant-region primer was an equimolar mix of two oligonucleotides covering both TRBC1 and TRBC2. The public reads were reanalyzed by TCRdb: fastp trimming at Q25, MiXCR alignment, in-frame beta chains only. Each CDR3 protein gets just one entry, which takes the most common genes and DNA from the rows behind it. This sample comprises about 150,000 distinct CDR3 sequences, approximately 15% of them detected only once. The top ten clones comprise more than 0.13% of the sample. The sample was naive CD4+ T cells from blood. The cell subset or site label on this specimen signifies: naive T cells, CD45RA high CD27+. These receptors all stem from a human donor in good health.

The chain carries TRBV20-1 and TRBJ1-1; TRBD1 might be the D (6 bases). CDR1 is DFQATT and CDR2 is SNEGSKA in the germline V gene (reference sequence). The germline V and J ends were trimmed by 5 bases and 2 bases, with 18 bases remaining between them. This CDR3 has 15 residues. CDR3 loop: CSAQDRRLTNTEAFF. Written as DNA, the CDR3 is TGCAGTGCTCAAGACAGGAGACTAACTAACACTGAAGCTTTCTTT.

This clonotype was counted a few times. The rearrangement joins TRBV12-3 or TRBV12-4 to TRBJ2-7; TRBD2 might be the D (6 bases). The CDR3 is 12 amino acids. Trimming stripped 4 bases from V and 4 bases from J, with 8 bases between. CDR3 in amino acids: CASSYGGYEQYF. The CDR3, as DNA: TGTGCCAGCAGTTACGGGGGTTACGAGCAGTACTTC.

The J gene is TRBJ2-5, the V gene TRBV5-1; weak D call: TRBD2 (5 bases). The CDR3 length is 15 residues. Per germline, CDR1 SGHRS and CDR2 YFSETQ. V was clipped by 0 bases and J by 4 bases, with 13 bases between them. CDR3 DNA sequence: TGCGCCAGCAGCTTGGCCGGTAACGAGGGAGAGACCCAGTACTTC. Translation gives CASSLAGNEGETQYF.

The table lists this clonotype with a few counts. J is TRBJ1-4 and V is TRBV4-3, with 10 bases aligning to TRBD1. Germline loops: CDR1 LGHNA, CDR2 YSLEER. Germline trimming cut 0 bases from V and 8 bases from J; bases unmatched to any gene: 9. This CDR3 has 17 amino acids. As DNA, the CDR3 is TGCGCCAGCAGCCAAGAACCGAAGGACAGGGGGTACGAAAAACTGTTTTTT. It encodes CASSQEPKDRGYEKLFF.

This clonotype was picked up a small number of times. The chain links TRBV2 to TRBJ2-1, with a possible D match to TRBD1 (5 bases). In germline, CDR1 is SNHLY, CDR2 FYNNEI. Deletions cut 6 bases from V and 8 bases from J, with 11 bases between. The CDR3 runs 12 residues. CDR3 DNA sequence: TGTGCCAGCAGAGCCGACAGTTATGAGCAGTTCTTC. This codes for CASRADSYEQFF.

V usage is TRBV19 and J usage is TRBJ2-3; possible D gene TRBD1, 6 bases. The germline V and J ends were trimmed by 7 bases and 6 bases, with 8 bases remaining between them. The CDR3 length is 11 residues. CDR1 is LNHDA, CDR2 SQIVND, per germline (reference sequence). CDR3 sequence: CASTGVDTQYF. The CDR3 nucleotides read TGTGCCAGTACAGGGGTTGATACGCAGTATTTT.

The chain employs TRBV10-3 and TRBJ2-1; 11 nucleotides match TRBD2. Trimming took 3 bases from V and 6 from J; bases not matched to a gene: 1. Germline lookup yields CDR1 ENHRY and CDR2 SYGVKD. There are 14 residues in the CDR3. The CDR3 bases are TGTGCCATCAGTGAACTAGCGGGAGTCAATGAGCAGTTCTTC. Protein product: CAISELAGVNEQFF.

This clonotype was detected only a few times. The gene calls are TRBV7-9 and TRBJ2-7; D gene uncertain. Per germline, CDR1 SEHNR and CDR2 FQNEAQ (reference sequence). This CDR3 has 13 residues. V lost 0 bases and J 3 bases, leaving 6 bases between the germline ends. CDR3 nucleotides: TGTGCCAGCAGCTTAGCGGTCAACTACGAGCAGTACTTC. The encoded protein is CASSLAVNYEQYF.

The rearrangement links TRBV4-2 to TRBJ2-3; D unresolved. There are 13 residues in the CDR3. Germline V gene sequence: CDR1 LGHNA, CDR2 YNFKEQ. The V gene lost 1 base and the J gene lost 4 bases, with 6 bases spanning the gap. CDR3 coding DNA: TGTGCCAGCAGCCAAGGGCTGGCAGATACGCAGTATTTT. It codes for CASSQGLADTQYF.

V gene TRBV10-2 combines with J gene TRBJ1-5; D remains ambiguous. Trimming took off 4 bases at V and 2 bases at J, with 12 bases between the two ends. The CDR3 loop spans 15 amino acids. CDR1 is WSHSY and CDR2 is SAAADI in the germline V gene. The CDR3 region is CASSVGGFGNQPQHF. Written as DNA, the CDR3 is TGCGCCAGCAGTGTCGGAGGGTTTGGCAATCAGCCCCAGCATTTT.

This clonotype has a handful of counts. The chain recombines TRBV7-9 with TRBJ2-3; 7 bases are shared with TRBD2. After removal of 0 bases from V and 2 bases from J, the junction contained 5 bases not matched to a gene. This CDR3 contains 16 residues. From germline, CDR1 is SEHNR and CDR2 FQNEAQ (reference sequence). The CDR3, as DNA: TGTGCCAGCAGCTTAGCGCTAGCGGAAACCACAGATACGCAGTATTTT. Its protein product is CASSLALAETTDTQYF.

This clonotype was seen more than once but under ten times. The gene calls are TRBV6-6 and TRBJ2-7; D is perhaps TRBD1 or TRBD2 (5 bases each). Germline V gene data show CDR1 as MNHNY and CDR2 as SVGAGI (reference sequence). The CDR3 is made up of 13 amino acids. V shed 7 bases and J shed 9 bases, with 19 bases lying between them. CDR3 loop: CASTSLLGERQYF. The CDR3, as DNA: TGTGCCAGCACATCACTATTAGGGGAGAGGCAGTACTTC.

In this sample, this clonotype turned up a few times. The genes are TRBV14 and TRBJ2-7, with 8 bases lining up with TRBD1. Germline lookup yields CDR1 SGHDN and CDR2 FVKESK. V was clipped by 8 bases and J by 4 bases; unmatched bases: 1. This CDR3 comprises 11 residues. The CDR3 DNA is TGTGCCAGCCGACAGGGGTACGAGCAGTACTTC. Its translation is CASRQGYEQYF.

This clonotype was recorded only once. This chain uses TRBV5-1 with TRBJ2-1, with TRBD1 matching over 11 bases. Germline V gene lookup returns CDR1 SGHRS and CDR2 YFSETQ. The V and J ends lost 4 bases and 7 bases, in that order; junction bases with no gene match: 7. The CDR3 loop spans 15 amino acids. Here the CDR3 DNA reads TGCGCCAGCAGCCCAGGACAGGGGGCAAGGAATGAGCAGTTCTTC. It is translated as CASSPGQGARNEQFF.

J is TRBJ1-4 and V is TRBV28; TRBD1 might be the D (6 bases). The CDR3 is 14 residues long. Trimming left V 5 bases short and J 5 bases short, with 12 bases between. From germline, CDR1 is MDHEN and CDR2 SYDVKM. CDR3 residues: CASSPGQLNEKLFF. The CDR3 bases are TGTGCCAGCAGTCCGGGACAACTGAATGAAAAACTGTTTTTT.

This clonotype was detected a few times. The CDR3 nucleotides read TGTGCCAGCAGACATTCCCCCCCCGGACAGGGGGCGAACACCGGGGAGCTGTTTTTT. Amino acid sequence: CASRHSPPGQGANTGELFF. The chain uses TRBV7-9 and TRBJ2-2; 10 bases agree with TRBD1. Germline V gene lookup returns CDR1 SEHNR and CDR2 FQNEAQ (reference sequence). Trimming removed 6 bases from V and 0 bases from J; junction bases left unmatched: 13. This CDR3 has 19 amino acids. Full variable domain (missing parts from reference TRBV7-9 and TRBJ2-2): DTGVSQNPRHKITKRGQNVTFRCDPISEHNRLYWYRQTLGQGPEFLTYFQNEAQLEKSRLLSDRFSAERPKGSFSTLEIQRTEQGDSAMYLCASRHSPPGQGANTGELFFGEGSRLTVL.

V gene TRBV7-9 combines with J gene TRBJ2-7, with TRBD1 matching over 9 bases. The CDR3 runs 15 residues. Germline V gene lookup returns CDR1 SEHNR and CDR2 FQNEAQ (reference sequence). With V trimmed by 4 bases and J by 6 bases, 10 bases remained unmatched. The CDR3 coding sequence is TGTGCCAGCAGCTCCCCCGGGACAGGGAGTCTCGAGCAGTACTTC. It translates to CASSSPGTGSLEQYF. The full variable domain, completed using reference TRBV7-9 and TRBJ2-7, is DTGVSQNPRHKITKRGQNVTFRCDPISEHNRLYWYRQTLGQGPEFLTYFQNEAQLEKSRLLSDRFSAERPKGSFSTLEIQRTEQGDSAMYLCASSSPGTGSLEQYFGPGTRLTVT.

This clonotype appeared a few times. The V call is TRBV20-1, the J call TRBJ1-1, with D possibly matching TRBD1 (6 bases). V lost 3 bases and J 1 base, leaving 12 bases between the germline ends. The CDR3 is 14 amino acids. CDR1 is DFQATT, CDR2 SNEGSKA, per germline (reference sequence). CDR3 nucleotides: TGCAGTGCTAGGGTAGGAGGGGGGAACACTGAAGCTTTCTTT. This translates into CSARVGGGNTEAFF.

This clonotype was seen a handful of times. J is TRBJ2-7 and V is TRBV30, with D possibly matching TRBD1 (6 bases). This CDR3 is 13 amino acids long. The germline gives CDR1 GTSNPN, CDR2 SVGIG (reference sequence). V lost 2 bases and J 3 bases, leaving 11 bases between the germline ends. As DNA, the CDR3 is TGTGCCTGGAGTTCCAGGGGCCTCTACGAGCAGTACTTC. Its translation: CAWSSRGLYEQYF.